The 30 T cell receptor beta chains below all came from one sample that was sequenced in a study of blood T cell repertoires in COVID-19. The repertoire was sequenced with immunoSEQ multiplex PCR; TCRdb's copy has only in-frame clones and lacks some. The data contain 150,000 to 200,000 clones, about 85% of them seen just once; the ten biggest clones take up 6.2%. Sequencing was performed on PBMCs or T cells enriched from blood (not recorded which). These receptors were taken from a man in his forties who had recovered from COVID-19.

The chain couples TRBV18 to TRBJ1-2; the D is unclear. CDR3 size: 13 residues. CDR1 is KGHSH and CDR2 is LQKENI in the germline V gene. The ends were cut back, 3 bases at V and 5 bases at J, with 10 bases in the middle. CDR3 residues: CASSPRTEYGYTF. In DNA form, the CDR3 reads TGTGCCAGCTCACCTCGCACTGAGTATGGCTACACCTTC.

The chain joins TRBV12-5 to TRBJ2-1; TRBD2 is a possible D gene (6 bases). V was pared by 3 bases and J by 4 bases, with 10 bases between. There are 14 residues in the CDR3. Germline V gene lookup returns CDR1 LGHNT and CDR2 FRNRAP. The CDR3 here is CASGFSAGYNEQFF. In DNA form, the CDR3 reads TGTGCTAGTGGTTTTTCAGCGGGTTACAATGAGCAGTTCTTC.

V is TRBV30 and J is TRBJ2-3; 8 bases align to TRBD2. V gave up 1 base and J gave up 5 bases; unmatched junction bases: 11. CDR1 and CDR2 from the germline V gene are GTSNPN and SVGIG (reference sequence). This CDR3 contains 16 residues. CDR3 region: CAWSAGGAGGLDTQYF. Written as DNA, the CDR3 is TGTGCCTGGAGTGCCGGGGGCGCGGGAGGTTTAGATACGCAGTATTTT.

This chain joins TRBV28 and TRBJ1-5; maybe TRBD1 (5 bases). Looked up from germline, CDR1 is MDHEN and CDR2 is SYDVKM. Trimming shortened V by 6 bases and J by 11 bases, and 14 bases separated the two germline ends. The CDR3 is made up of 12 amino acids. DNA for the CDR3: TGTGCCAGCAGACTAAAGGGGAAGTCCCAGCATTTT. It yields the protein CASRLKGKSQHF. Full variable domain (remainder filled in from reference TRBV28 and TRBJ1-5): DVKVTQSSRYLVKRTGEKVFLECVQDMDHENMFWYRQDPGLGLRLIYFSYDVKMKEKGDIPEGYSVSREKKERFSLILESASTNQTSMYLCASRLKGKSQHFGDGTRLSIL.

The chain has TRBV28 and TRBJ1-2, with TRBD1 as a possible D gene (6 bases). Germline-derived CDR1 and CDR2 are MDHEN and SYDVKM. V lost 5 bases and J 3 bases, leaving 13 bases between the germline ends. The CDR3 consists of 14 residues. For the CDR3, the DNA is TGTGCCAGCAGTACCTGGGGGCGGCACTATGGCTACACCTTC. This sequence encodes CASSTWGRHYGYTF.

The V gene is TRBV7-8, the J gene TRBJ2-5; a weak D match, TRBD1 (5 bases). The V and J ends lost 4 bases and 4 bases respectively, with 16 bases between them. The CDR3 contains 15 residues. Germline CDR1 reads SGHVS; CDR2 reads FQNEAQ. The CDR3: CASSSGAGRRETQYF. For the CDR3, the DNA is TGTGCCAGCAGCTCCGGCGCAGGGCGGCGAGAGACCCAGTACTTC.

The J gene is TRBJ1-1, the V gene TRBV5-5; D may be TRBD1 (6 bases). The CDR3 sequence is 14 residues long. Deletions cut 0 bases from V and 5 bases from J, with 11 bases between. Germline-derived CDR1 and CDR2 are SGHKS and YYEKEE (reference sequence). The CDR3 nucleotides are TGTGCCAGCAGCTTGGTCGGGGGGCGAACTGAAGCTTTCTTT. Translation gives CASSLVGGRTEAFF.

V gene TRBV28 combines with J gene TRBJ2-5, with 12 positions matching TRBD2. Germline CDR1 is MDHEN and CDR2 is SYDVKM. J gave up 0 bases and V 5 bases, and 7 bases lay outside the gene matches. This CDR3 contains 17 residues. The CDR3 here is CASSAQSSGRDQETQYF. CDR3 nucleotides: TGTGCCAGCAGTGCCCAATCTAGCGGGAGGGACCAAGAGACCCAGTACTTC.

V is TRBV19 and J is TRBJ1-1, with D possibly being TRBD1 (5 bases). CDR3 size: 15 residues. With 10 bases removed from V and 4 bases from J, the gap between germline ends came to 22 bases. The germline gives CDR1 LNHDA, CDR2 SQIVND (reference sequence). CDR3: CATWGRHLRTTEAFF. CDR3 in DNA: TGTGCCACCTGGGGGAGGCACCTGAGGACCACTGAAGCTTTCTTT.

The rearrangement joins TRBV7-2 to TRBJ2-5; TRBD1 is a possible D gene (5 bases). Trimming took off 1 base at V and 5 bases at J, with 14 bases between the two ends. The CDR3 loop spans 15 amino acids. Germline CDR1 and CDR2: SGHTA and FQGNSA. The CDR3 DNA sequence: TGTGCCAGCAGCTTAGGATTGACAGCAGGGGAGACCCAGTACTTC. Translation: CASSLGLTAGETQYF.

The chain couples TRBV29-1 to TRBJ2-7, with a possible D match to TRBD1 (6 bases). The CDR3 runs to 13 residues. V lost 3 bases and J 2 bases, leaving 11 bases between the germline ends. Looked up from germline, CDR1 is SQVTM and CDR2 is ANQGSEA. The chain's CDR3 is CSVEVTGTYEQYF. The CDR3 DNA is TGCAGCGTTGAGGTAACAGGGACCTACGAGCAGTACTTC.

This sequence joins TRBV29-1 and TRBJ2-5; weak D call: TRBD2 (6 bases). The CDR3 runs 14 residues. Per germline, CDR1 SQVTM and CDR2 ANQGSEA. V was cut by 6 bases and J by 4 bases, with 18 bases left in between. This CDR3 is CSVANRDGGETQYF. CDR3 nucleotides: TGCAGCGTGGCGAACCGGGACGGGGGAGAGACCCAGTACTTC.

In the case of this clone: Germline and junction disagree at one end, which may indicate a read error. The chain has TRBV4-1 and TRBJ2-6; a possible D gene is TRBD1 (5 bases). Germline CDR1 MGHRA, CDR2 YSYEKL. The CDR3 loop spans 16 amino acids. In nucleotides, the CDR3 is TGCGCCAGCAGGCAAGGTCAGGGCTCTGGGGCCAACGTCCTGACTTTC. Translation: CASRQGQGSGANVLTF.

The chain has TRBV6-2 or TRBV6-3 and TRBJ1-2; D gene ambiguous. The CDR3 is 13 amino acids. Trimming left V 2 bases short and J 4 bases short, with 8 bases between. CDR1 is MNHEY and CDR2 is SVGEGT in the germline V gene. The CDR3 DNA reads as TGTGCCAGCAGTTACGAGTTGAGCTATGGCTACACCTTC. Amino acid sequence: CASSYELSYGYTF.

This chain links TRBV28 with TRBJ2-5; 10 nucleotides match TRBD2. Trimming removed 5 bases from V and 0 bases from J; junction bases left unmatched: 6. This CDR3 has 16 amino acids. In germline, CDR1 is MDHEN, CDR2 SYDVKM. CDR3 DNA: TGTGCCAGCAGTGACCGAGCGGGAGGGTACCAAGAGACCCAGTACTTC. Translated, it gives CASSDRAGGYQETQYF.

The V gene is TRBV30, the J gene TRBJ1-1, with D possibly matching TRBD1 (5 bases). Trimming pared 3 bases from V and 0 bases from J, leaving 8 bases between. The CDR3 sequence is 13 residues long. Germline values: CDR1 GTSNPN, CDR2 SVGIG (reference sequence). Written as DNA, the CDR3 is TGTGCCTGGAGCGCGGGGGTGAACACTGAAGCTTTCTTT. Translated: CAWSAGVNTEAFF.

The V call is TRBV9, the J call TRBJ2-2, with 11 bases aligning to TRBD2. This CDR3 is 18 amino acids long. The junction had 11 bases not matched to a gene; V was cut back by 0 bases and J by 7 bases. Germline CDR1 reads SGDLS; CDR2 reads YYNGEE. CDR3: CASSVAKLAGGPNGELFF. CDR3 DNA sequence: TGTGCCAGCAGCGTAGCGAAGTTAGCGGGAGGGCCGAACGGGGAGCTGTTTTTT.

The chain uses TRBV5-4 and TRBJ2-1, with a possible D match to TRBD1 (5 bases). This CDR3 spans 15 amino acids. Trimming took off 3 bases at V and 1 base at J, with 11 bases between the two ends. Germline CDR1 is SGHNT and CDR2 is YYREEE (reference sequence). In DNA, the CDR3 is TGTGCCAGCAGCTCCAGGGCCTCTTCCTACAATGAGCAGTTCTTC. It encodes CASSSRASSYNEQFF.

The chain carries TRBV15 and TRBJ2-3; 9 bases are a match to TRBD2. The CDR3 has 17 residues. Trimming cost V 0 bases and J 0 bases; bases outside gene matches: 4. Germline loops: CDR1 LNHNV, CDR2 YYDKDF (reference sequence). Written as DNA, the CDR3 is TGTGCCACCAGCAGAGATCTAACTAGCGGGAGCACAGATACGCAGTATTTT. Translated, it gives CATSRDLTSGSTDTQYF.

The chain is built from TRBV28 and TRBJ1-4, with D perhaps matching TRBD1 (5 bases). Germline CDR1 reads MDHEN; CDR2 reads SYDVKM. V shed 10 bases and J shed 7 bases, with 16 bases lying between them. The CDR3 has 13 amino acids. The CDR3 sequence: CATRDSRSEKLFF. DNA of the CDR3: TGTGCCACCCGCGACAGCAGGAGTGAAAAACTGTTTTTT.

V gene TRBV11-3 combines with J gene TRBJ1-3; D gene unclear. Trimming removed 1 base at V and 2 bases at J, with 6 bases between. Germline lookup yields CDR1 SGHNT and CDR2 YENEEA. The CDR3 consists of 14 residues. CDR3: CASSLGGPGNTIYF. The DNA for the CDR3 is TGTGCCAGCAGCTTAGGTGGCCCTGGAAACACCATATATTTT.

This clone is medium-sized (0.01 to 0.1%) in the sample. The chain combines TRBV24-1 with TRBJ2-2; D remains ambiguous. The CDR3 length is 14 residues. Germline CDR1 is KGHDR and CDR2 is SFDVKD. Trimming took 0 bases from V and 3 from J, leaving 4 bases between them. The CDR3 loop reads CATSDLSDTGELFF. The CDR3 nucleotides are TGTGCCACCAGTGATTTGAGCGACACCGGGGAGCTGTTTTTT.

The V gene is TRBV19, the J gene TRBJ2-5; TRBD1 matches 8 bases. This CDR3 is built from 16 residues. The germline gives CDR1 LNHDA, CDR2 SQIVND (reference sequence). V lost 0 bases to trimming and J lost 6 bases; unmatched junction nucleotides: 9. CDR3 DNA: TGTGCCAGTAGTATAGATGGGGCAGGGGGCATGAAGACCCAGTACTTC. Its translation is CASSIDGAGGMKTQYF.

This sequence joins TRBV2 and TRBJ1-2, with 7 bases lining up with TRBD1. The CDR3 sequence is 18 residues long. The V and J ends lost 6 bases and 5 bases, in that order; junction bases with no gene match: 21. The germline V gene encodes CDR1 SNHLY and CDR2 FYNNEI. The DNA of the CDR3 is TGTGCCAGCAGCCGAGGACAGGCAAGGTTCTTCGTGATTTATGGCTACACCTTC. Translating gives CASSRGQARFFVIYGYTF.

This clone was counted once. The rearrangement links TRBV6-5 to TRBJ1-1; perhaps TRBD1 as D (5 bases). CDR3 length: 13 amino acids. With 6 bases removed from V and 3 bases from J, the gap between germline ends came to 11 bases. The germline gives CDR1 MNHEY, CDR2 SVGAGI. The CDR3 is CASSRVFDTEAFF. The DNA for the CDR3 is TGTGCCAGCAGCAGGGTATTTGACACTGAAGCTTTCTTT.

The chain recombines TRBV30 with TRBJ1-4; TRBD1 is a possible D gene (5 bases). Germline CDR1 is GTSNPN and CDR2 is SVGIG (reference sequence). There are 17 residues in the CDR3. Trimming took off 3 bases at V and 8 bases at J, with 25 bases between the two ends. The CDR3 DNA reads TGTGCCTGGAGCGACGGGCAGGGACTACTGGTACGGGAAAAACTGTTTTTT. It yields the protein CAWSDGQGLLVREKLFF.

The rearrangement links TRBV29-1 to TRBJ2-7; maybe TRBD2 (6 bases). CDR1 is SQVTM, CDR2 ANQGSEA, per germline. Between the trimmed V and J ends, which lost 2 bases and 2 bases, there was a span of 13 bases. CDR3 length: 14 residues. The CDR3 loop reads CSVESPGSPYEQYF. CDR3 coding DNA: TGCAGCGTTGAATCTCCCGGGAGTCCCTACGAGCAGTACTTC.

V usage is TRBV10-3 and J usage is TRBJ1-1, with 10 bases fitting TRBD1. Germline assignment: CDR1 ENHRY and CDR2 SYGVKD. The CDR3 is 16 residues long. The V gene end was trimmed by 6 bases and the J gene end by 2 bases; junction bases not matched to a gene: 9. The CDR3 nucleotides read TGTGCCATCAGCCACGGACAGGGGGTAACAAACACTGAAGCTTTCTTT. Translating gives CAISHGQGVTNTEAFF.

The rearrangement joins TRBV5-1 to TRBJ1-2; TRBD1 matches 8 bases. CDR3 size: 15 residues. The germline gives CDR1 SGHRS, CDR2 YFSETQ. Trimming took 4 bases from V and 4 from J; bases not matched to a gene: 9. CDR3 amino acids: CASSARTGFGYGYTF. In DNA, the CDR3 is TGCGCCAGCAGCGCCAGGACAGGGTTCGGCTATGGCTACACCTTC. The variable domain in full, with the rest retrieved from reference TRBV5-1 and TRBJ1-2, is KAGVTQTPRYLIKTRGQQVTLSCSPISGHRSVSWYQQTPGQGLQFLFEYFSETQRNKGNFPGRFSGRQFSNSRSEMNVSTLELGDSALYLCASSARTGFGYGYTFGSGTRLTVV.

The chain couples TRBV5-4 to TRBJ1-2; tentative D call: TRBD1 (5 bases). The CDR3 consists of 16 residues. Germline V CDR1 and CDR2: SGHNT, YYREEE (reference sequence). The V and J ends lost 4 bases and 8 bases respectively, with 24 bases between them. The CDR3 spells CASSPPGTWGEGGYTF. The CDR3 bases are TGTGCCAGCAGCCCGCCCGGAACCTGGGGGGAGGGCGGCTACACCTTC. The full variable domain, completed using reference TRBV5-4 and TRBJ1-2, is ETGVTQSPTHLIKTRGQQVTLRCSSQSGHNTVSWYQQALGQGPQFIFQYYREEENGRGNFPPRFSGLQFPNYSSELNVNALELDDSALYLCASSPPGTWGEGGYTFGSGTRLTVV.